Listed below are T cell receptor beta chains from one sample, sequenced in a study of blood T cell repertoires in COVID-19. TCRdb's copy holds only in-frame clones and misses some; the assay was immunoSEQ multiplex PCR. The sample shows fewer than 500,000 clones, more than 70% of them seen only once. Sequenced input: PBMCs or T cells enriched from blood (not recorded which). Receptors were obtained from a man aged 25-45 years who had recovered from COVID-19. CDR3s include the opening cysteine and the closing phenylalanine or tryptophan. Fields, in order: D gene, clone size, V gene, J gene, CDR3 protein, CDR3 DNA. D genes are given only for firm matches. The listing skips clone size in some rows; elsewhere it reads once, few, many or a size class.

TRBD1	-	TRBV29-1	TRBJ1-2	CSVEDGTAYGYTF	TGCAGCGTTGAAGACGGGACAGCTTATGGCTACACCTTC
-	-	TRBV12-3/TRBV12-4	TRBJ1-1	CASSTGSHTEAFF	TGTGCCAGTAGTACAGGGAGCCACACTGAAGCTTTCTTT
-	-	TRBV6-5	TRBJ2-2	CASRPGTLNTGELFF	TGTGCCAGCAGACCCGGGACACTAAACACCGGGGAGCTGTTTTTT
-	few	TRBV5-6	TRBJ1-6	CASSSLGSSYNSPLHF	TGTGCCAGCAGCTCACTCGGGAGCTCCTATAATTCACCCCTCCACTTT
-	-	TRBV11-3	TRBJ1-1	CASSSWGSSWNTEAFF	TGTGCCAGCAGCTCCTGGGGCTCCTCCTGGAACACTGAAGCTTTCTTT
-	-	TRBV7-9	TRBJ1-5	CASSPDSQPQHF	TGTGCCAGCAGCCCCGACAGTCAGCCCCAGCATTTT
-	-	TRBV6-5	TRBJ1-6	CASSPGRLDSPLHF	TGTGCCAGCAGTCCAGGGCGATTGGATTCACCCCTCCACTTT
-	-	TRBV4-1	TRBJ2-3	CASSLSSTSADTQYF	TGCGCCAGCAGCCTATCTAGCACATCGGCAGATACGCAGTATTTT
TRBD2	-	TRBV10-2	TRBJ2-7	CASRSGEFYEQYF	TGCGCCAGCAGAAGCGGGGAGTTCTACGAGCAGTACTTC
-	-	TRBV6-5	TRBJ2-3	CASRESTDTQYF	TGTGCCAGCCGGGAGAGCACAGATACGCAGTATTTT
TRBD1	few	TRBV10-3	TRBJ1-5	CAIKAGTGDGQPQHF	TGTGCCATTAAGGCCGGGACAGGGGATGGTCAGCCCCAGCATTTT
-	-	TRBV29-1	TRBJ1-1	CSVEPLNTEAFF	TGCAGCGTAGAGCCCCTGAACACTGAAGCTTTCTTT
-	-	TRBV9	TRBJ1-2	CASSVRLGDGYTF	TGTGCCAGCAGCGTGCGACTGGGAGATGGCTACACCTTC
-	-	TRBV6-5	TRBJ1-3	CATSVTRQLRNTIYF	TGTGCCACCTCCGTTACAAGACAGCTTCGAAACACCATATATTTT
-	-	TRBV7-2	TRBJ2-3	CASSLRWGSPPGDTQYF	TGTGCCAGCAGCTTACGGTGGGGCAGCCCTCCTGGAGATACGCAGTATTTT
TRBD1	-	TRBV9	TRBJ2-2	CASSIRQGAGTGELFF	TGTGCCAGCAGCATCCGACAGGGGGCAGGAACCGGGGAGCTGTTTTTT
-	-	TRBV3-1/TRBV3-2	TRBJ1-2	CASSQGGNYGYTF	TGTGCCAGCAGCCAGGGGGGGAACTATGGCTACACCTTC
-	-	TRBV28	TRBJ2-1	CASSLITTLMGAHQFF	TGTGCCAGCAGTTTAATAACGACCCTGATGGGGGCCCATCAGTTCTTC